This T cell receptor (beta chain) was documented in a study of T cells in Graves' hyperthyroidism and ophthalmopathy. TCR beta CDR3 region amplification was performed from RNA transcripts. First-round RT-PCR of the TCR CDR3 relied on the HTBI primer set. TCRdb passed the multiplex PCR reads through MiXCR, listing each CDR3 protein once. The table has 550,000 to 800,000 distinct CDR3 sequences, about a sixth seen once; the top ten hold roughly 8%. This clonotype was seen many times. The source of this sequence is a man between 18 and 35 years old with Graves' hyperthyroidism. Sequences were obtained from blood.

CDR3 in amino acids: CASSESGRAVGELFF. The DNA of the CDR3 is TGTGCCAGCAGCGAAAGCGGGAGGGCCGTCGGGGAGCTGTTTTTT. J is TRBJ2-2 and V is TRBV7-2, with 10 nucleotides matching TRBD2. Losses at the gene ends were 5 bases for V and 7 bases for J; bases not matched to a gene: 7. CDR3 length: 15 residues. Per germline, CDR1 SGHTA and CDR2 FQGNSA.